The subject of this entry is one TCR beta chain. Its target is not known. The data stem from a study of cytomegalovirus exposure and HLA in healthy donors. General observations from the study: Later analysis showed TCR association rates varying by HLA locus, highest for DRB1 and lowest for HLA-C.

Germline-derived CDR1 and CDR2 are MGHRA and YSYEKL. The CDR3 contains 16 residues. V lost 0 bases and J 0 bases, leaving 12 bases between the germline ends. In the PCR, 60 Vbeta and 13 Jbeta primers were used. Profiling relied on immunoSEQ multiplex PCR, and the TCRdb table lists in-frame clones only, not all of them. The table records some 140,000 clones, 65% to 80% of them present only once. The V gene is TRBV4-1, the J gene TRBJ2-7; D is unresolved. This clonotype was sampled from a male donor in good health and CMV-seropositive. The sequenced sample was PBMCs. CDR3 protein: CASSQDFSVPSYEQYF. For the CDR3, the DNA is TGCGCCAGCAGCCAAGATTTTTCAGTCCCCTCCTACGAGCAGTACTTC.